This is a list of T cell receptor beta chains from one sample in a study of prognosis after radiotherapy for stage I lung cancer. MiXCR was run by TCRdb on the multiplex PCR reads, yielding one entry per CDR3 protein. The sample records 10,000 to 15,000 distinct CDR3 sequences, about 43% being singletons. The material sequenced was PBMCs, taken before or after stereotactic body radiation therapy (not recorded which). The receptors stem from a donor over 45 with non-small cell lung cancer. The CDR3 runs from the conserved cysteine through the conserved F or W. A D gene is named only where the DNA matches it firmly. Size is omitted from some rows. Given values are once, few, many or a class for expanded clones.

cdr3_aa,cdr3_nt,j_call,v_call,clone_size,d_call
CSVEDHNRAGANVLTF,TGCAGCGTTGAAGATCATAACAGGGCTGGGGCCAACGTCCTGACTTTC,TRBJ2-6,TRBV29-1,many,-
CASSRTPGLAFSGANVLTF,TGCGCCAGCAGCCGAACGCCGGGACTAGCATTCTCTGGGGCCAACGTCCTGACTTTC,TRBJ2-6,TRBV4-1,many,TRBD2
CASSFSREGATQYF,TGTGCCAGCAGCTTTTCAAGAGAGGGAGCTACGCAGTATTTT,TRBJ2-3,TRBV7-3,-,-
CASGNTVGERNTIYF,TGTGCCAGCGGTAATACAGTAGGCGAGCGAAACACCATATATTTT,TRBJ1-3,TRBV28,-,-
CASYGQGYQPQHF,TGTGCCAGTTATGGACAGGGATATCAGCCCCAGCATTTT,TRBJ1-5,TRBV11-2,medium-sized,TRBD1
CASSPDLGQWGVVYGYTF,TGTGCCAGCAGCCCTGACCTAGGACAGTGGGGGGTTGTCTATGGCTACACCTTC,TRBJ1-2,TRBV5-5,-,-
CVSRGTAYRWSPLHF,TGTGTCAGCAGGGGGACAGCTTACCGATGGTCACCCCTCCACTTT,TRBJ1-6,TRBV12-3/TRBV12-4,-,TRBD1
CASSREGTSWGYTF,TGTGCCAGCAGCCGCGAGGGTACCTCGTGGGGCTACACCTTC,TRBJ1-2,TRBV11-2,many,-
CASSLRGFGTGELFF,TGTGCCAGCAGCCTGAGAGGGTTTGGTACCGGGGAGCTGTTTTTT,TRBJ2-2,TRBV5-6,medium-sized,-
CASSKSEGVYEQYF,TGTGCCAGCAGTAAAAGCGAAGGGGTCTACGAGCAGTACTTC,TRBJ2-7,TRBV28,many,-
CASTTPGGQFF,TGTGCCAGCACTACTCCGGGGGGGCAGTTCTTC,TRBJ2-1,TRBV12-3/TRBV12-4,-,TRBD2
CASRDRGFSNQPQHF,TGTGCCAGTAGAGACAGGGGCTTTAGCAATCAGCCCCAGCATTTT,TRBJ1-5,TRBV19,-,TRBD1
CASSYSQPGRLDYEQYF,TGTGCCAGCAGTTACTCACAGCCGGGACGGCTAGACTACGAGCAGTACTTC,TRBJ2-7,TRBV6-9,medium-sized,-
CVSSTVGHGSYTGELFF,TGTGTCAGCAGCACGGTGGGACATGGGTCGTATACCGGGGAGCTGTTTTTT,TRBJ2-2,TRBV6-6,-,-
CASSWDFTVDTGELFF,TGTGCCAGCAGTTGGGACTTCACGGTGGACACCGGGGAGCTGTTTTTT,TRBJ2-2,TRBV6-5,few,-
CYSSSPWDYQGSGELFF,TGTTACAGCAGTTCCCCTTGGGACTACCAGGGGTCCGGGGAGCTGTTTTTT,TRBJ2-2,TRBV28,-,-
CASSLADGANVLTF,TGTGCCAGCAGCTTAGCTGATGGGGCCAACGTCCTGACTTTC,TRBJ2-6,TRBV7-2,many,-
CASSAYTQASNQPQHF,TGTGCCAGCAGCGCATACACACAGGCTAGCAATCAGCCCCAGCATTTT,TRBJ1-5,TRBV5-6,many,-
CSAFSHGDSPLHF,TGCAGTGCTTTTTCTCACGGCGATTCACCCCTCCACTTT,TRBJ1-6,TRBV20-1,many,-
CASSLGLPQETQYF,TGCGCCAGCAGCTTGGGACTGCCCCAAGAGACCCAGTACTTC,TRBJ2-5,TRBV5-1,many,-
CASSLAYGYEQYF,TGTGCCAGCAGCTTAGCGTACGGATACGAGCAGTACTTC,TRBJ2-7,TRBV7-2,many,-
CASSASGTGFYYGYTF,TGTGCCAGCAGTGCTTCCGGGACAGGGTTTTACTATGGCTACACCTTC,TRBJ1-2,TRBV12-3/TRBV12-4,-,TRBD1
CASSLATSGGIYEQYF,TGTGCCAGCAGCTTGGCGACTAGCGGGGGGATCTACGAGCAGTACTTC,TRBJ2-7,TRBV5-4,-,TRBD2
CASSLFSVPGNEQFF,TGCGCCAGCAGCTTGTTCAGCGTCCCTGGCAATGAGCAGTTCTTC,TRBJ2-1,TRBV5-1,many,-
CASRGPNRGHEQFF,TGTGCCAGCAGGGGACCTAACAGGGGACATGAGCAGTTCTTC,TRBJ2-1,TRBV28,-,TRBD1
CASSEGYGEQFF,TGCGCCAGCTCAGAAGGTTATGGTGAGCAGTTCTTC,TRBJ2-1,TRBV10-2,many,-
CATQGGRGATDTQYF,TGTGCCACCCAGGGGGGGCGGGGGGCCACAGATACGCAGTATTTT,TRBJ2-3,TRBV6-1,many,-